This TCR beta chain derives from a study of identical twins (dated by TCRdb to about 2016). For context, the study as a whole: To test whether fetal clonotypes persist, this study deep-sequenced TCR alpha and beta repertoires from monozygotic twins, from unrelated adults of various ages, and from cord blood. To rule out contamination, the twin experiments were replicated at different times with different library preparation protocols. Study-wide conclusions, independent of this receptor: Because the same donors could not be followed over many years, the conclusions relied on cross-sectional statistical analysis. Zero-insertion analyses could be partly confounded by invariant T cells such as MAIT and iNKT, though diverse VJ usage argued against such confounding for most clonotypes. A weaker excess of twin sharing was found in beta out-of-frame sequences because the signal-to-noise ratio was lowered by fewer shared sequences. Abundant cord blood beta clonotypes carried fewer insertions; young adult naive repertoires showed a weaker similar trend, while memory repertoires showed none. In monozygotic twins, out-of-frame TCR alpha sharing was systematically underestimated by recombination models, although the models agreed with sharing between unrelated individuals. Compared with coincidental sharing between unrelated individuals, out-of-frame TCR alpha sequences shared between twins showed an excess of sequences with low generation probability.

On this clonotype itself: Its antigen is not yet known. There are no base qualities to consult, and no much larger clone falls within one base.

The library relied on 5' RACE. Sequenced using an Illumina HiSeq 2000. A universal primer binding site was added through template switching, and the final cDNA carried a unique molecular identifier so that TCR cDNA molecules could be counted accurately. First-strand cDNA for TCR alpha and beta chains was synthesized from specific primers in the conserved constant-segment region. To control for contamination, every cDNA library carried two barcodes: a SMART-Mk sample barcode plus Illumina barcodes. TruSeq adapter sequences along with Illumina sample barcodes were introduced in two successive PCR steps. The Illumina HiSeq platform was used with custom primers to sequence TCR alpha and beta cDNA libraries. Under the source paper's analysis protocol: Unique molecular identifiers were extracted from raw reads with MiGEC, and CDR3 positions were determined with MiXCR. Recombination models were inferred per individual with the repgenHMM and IGoR tools using an EM algorithm. Shared clonotype analysis was performed with the tcR package in R, normalizing sharing by the product of cloneset sizes. To study raw recombination without the effects of thymic and clonal selection, out-of-frame nonproductive sequences were analyzed. The public reads were reprocessed in TCRdb via fastp at Q25 and MiXCR, keeping in-frame beta chains. Rows with one shared CDR3 protein collapse into an entry with the most common genes and DNA. What appears here as the V and J calls and clone size reflects TCRdb's work, not the paper's. The sample table contains hundreds of thousands of distinct CDR3 sequences; only one count was recorded for roughly an eighth of them. The ten top clones hold around 6.9% of the sample.

Every donor in the study was a healthy Caucasian. Three pairs of female monozygotic twins, all aged about 18 to 30 years, were included in the twin cohort. Positive isolation kits from Invitrogen were used to isolate CD4+ and CD8+ T cell populations. The germline V gene yields SGHVS for CDR1 and FNYEAQ for CDR2. From cysteine to phenylalanine, the CDR3 is 16 amino acids long. Only the CDR3 part of the read is kept: 48 bases, read in frame from the first base. The junction shows trimming of 5 bases on V and 1 base on J, and the gene matches do not reach 8 bases of it. This sample was shared with a second study, whose subject was yellow fever vaccine responses in identical twins. The second study, in turn, reports: The authors reported that the T cell response to vaccination in identical twins appeared partly convergent and partly personalized. Focusing on identical twins, the study followed the T cell clones that responded to the vaccine, and did so with precision.

This chain is built from TRBV7-6 and TRBJ2-3; a stretch of 8 junction bases matches TRBD2. Sequenced: CD8+ T cells sorted from blood. This receptor was taken from a woman under 30 in good health. In nucleotides, the sequence is TGTGCCAGCAGCGCTCCCCGGGAGGGGGGCACAGATACGCAGTATTTT. This codes for CASSAPREGGTDTQYF.